The 24 T cell receptor beta chains below all came from one sample that was sequenced in a study of cytomegalovirus exposure and HLA in healthy donors. Researchers ran the PCR with 60 Vbeta and 13 Jbeta primers. Repertoires were generated with immunoSEQ multiplex PCR, while TCRdb's copy carries only in-frame clones and drops some. Among 85,000 to 120,000 clones listed, 60% to 80% were seen once. Sequenced input: PBMCs. The source of these receptors is a male donor in good health and CMV-seropositive.

This clone was picked up a small number of times. V usage is TRBV7-2 and J usage is TRBJ1-1, with D perhaps TRBD1 (6 bases). Looked up from germline, CDR1 is SGHTA and CDR2 is FQGNSA. Between the trimmed V and J ends, which lost 5 bases and 11 bases, there was a span of 15 bases. This CDR3 comprises 12 residues. In DNA, the CDR3 is TGTGCCAGCAGCACAAACAGGGAAAATGCTTTCTTT. Protein product: CASSTNRENAFF. Full variable domain (outside the CDR3, taken from reference TRBV7-2 and TRBJ1-1): GAGVSQSPSNKVTEKGKDVELRCDPISGHTALYWYRQSLGQGLEFLIYFQGNSAPDKSGLPSDRFSAERTGGSVSTLTIQRTQQEDSAVYLCASSTNRENAFFGQGTRLTVV.

This clone occurred once. V usage is TRBV5-1 and J usage is TRBJ2-1; 8 nucleotides match TRBD2. This CDR3 is 17 amino acids long. Per germline, CDR1 SGHRS and CDR2 YFSETQ. V was clipped by 2 bases and J by 4 bases; unmatched bases: 11. CDR3 amino acids: CASSLSPPGLGYNEQFF. In DNA form, the CDR3 reads TGCGCCAGCAGCTTAAGCCCCCCGGGACTAGGGTACAATGAGCAGTTCTTC. Supplemented by reference TRBV5-1 and TRBJ2-1, the full variable domain reads KAGVTQTPRYLIKTRGQQVTLSCSPISGHRSVSWYQQTPGQGLQFLFEYFSETQRNKGNFPGRFSGRQFSNSRSEMNVSTLELGDSALYLCASSLSPPGLGYNEQFFGPGTRLTVL.

V usage is TRBV19 and J usage is TRBJ2-7; the D gene is possibly TRBD1 (5 bases). V lost 10 bases, J lost 3 bases, and 13 bases lay in between. This CDR3 spans 12 amino acids. The germline CDR1 and CDR2 sequences are LNHDA and SQIVND (reference sequence). In DNA form, the CDR3 reads TGTGCCACCGGCCAGGGCATCTACGAGCAGTACTTC. It is translated as CATGQGIYEQYF.

Points on this clone: Within the sample, other DNA sequences also encode this same CDR3. This chain links TRBV7-9 with TRBJ1-5; D might be TRBD1 (5 bases). Trimming stripped 5 bases from V and 0 bases from J, with 8 bases between. Looked up from germline, CDR1 is SEHNR and CDR2 is FQNEAQ (reference sequence). The CDR3 is 14 residues long. CDR3 in DNA: TGTGCCAGCAGCCCGGGGGATAGCAATCAGCCCCAGCATTTT. The encoded protein is CASSPGDSNQPQHF.

This clone has a handful of counts. The V call is TRBV6-5, the J call TRBJ1-2; 9 bases agree with TRBD1. Germline V gives CDR1 MNHEY, CDR2 SVGAGI. The CDR3 has 14 residues. After removal of 0 bases from V and 5 bases from J, the junction contained 1 base not matched to a gene. CDR3 coding DNA: TGTGCCAGCAGTTACTCGGGACAGGGTTATGGCTACACCTTC. This gives the protein CASSYSGQGYGYTF.

As regards this clone: Compared with germline, one end of the junction differs, possibly owing to a read error. The rearrangement links TRBV9 to TRBJ2-6, with D possibly TRBD1 on 5 matching bases. Germline CDR1 and CDR2: SGDLS and YYNGEE. The CDR3 sequence is 15 residues long. The chain's CDR3 is CASSVEGPGANGLTF. In DNA form, the CDR3 reads TGTGCCAGCAGCGTAGAAGGTCCTGGGGCCAACGGCCTGACTTTC.

This rearrangement joins TRBV7-8 to TRBJ1-2; weak D call: TRBD1 (5 bases). The CDR3 spans 16 residues. Germline assignment: CDR1 SGHVS and CDR2 FQNEAQ. V lost 6 bases and J lost 8, with 25 bases in between. CDR3 nucleotide sequence: TGTGCCAGCAGACCCCCGGCGACAGATATTTCGCAAGGCTACACCTTC. As protein: CASRPPATDISQGYTF.

The V gene is TRBV28, the J gene TRBJ2-5; 8 bases line up with TRBD1. Germline CDR1 is MDHEN and CDR2 is SYDVKM. Germline trimming cut 6 bases from V and 4 bases from J; bases unmatched to any gene: 4. This CDR3 is built from 13 residues. The CDR3 DNA reads as TGTGCCAGCAGGACAGGGGCCCCAGAGACCCAGTACTTC. Its protein is CASRTGAPETQYF.

This clone was recorded a few times. This chain links TRBV5-1 with TRBJ2-7; 13 bases fit TRBD2. The CDR3 has 17 residues. Germline V CDR1 and CDR2: SGHRS, YFSETQ. The V segment lost 0 bases and the J segment 2 bases; nucleotides outside the gene matches: 5. CDR3 DNA sequence: TGCGCCAGCAGCTTGGGCCAACTAGCGGGAGGGCCCTACGAGCAGTACTTC. Residues: CASSLGQLAGGPYEQYF. The full variable domain, in which reference TRBV5-1 and TRBJ2-7 provide the parts outside the CDR3, is KAGVTQTPRYLIKTRGQQVTLSCSPISGHRSVSWYQQTPGQGLQFLFEYFSETQRNKGNFPGRFSGRQFSNSRSEMNVSTLELGDSALYLCASSLGQLAGGPYEQYFGPGTRLTVT.

This clone was recorded only once. The genes are TRBV6-1 and TRBJ2-5; maybe TRBD1 (5 bases). Germline loops: CDR1 MNHNS, CDR2 SASEGT. This CDR3 is 14 amino acids long. Trimming removed 10 bases at V and 4 bases at J, with 19 bases between. The CDR3 here is CAIGRGSTGETQYF. For the CDR3, the DNA is TGTGCCATCGGAAGGGGCTCGACGGGAGAGACCCAGTACTTC.

This clone was detected only a few times. This chain connects TRBV5-4 to TRBJ1-4; D possibly corresponds to TRBD1 (6 bases). Germline loops: CDR1 SGHNT, CDR2 YYREEE (reference sequence). Trimming pared 4 bases from V and 1 base from J, leaving 8 bases between. The length of the CDR3 is 14 residues. Here the CDR3 DNA reads TGTGCCAGCAGCCTGGGACAAACTAATGAAAAACTGTTTTTT. Residues: CASSLGQTNEKLFF.

The chain links TRBV4-2 to TRBJ1-6, with a possible D match to TRBD1 (6 bases). Germline-derived CDR1 and CDR2 are LGHNA and YNFKEQ. Trimming removed 5 bases at V and 7 bases at J, with 12 bases between. The CDR3 extends over 14 amino acids. CDR3 DNA sequence: TGTGCCAGCAGCGTAGACAGGAGAAATTCACCCCTCCACTTT. Translation: CASSVDRRNSPLHF.

This chain connects TRBV14 to TRBJ2-5; the D gene is possibly TRBD2 (7 bases). This CDR3 spans 12 amino acids. Deletions cut 10 bases from V and 11 bases from J, with 20 bases between. Germline loops: CDR1 SGHDN, CDR2 FVKESK. The CDR3 loop reads CAIYGGGREQYF. CDR3 in DNA: TGTGCCATCTATGGGGGGGGCCGGGAGCAGTACTTC.

This chain connects TRBV5-5 to TRBJ2-5, with 12 bases aligning to TRBD1. V shed 0 bases and J 4 bases; nucleotides not matched to a gene: 4. Looked up from germline, CDR1 is SGHKS and CDR2 is YYEKEE (reference sequence). The CDR3 consists of 16 residues. CDR3 protein: CASSLGGTGGGETQYF. The CDR3 coding sequence is TGTGCCAGCAGCTTGGGTGGGACAGGGGGCGGAGAGACCCAGTACTTC.

CDR3 sequence reads: CASNPLTSGTDTQYF. CDR3 sequence (DNA): TGTGCCAGCAATCCGCTGACTAGCGGCACAGATACGCAGTATTTT. The genes are TRBV28 and TRBJ2-3; the match to TRBD2 covers 8 bases. V lost 7 bases, J lost 1 base, and 7 bases stayed unmatched. Per germline, CDR1 MDHEN and CDR2 SYDVKM. CDR3 size: 15 residues.

Concerning this clone itself: Other DNA sequences in this sample translate to the same CDR3. This chain joins TRBV27 and TRBJ2-7; D unresolved. Trimming took off 2 bases at V and 0 bases at J, with 5 bases between the two ends. Germline V gene sequence: CDR1 MNHEY, CDR2 SMNVEV (reference sequence). CDR3 length: 13 residues. The CDR3, as DNA: TGTGCCAGCAGTTTAACCAGCTCCTACGAGCAGTACTTC. Its protein is CASSLTSSYEQYF.

This chain joins TRBV9 and TRBJ2-7; D gene unclear. CDR1 and CDR2 (germline): SGDLS, YYNGEE. This CDR3 is built from 14 residues. The germline V and J ends were trimmed by 0 bases and 4 bases, with 11 bases remaining between them. In DNA, the CDR3 is TGTGCCAGCAGCGTAGGAGACACACAATACGAGCAGTACTTC. This sequence encodes CASSVGDTQYEQYF.

This chain uses TRBV18 with TRBJ2-7; 7 bases fit TRBD1. Germline V gene lookup returns CDR1 KGHSH and CDR2 LQKENI. Trimming cost V 4 bases and J 5 bases; bases outside gene matches: 5. The CDR3 spans 13 residues. The CDR3 coding sequence is TGTGCCAGCTCACTGACAGGGAACAACGAGCAGTACTTC. Translated: CASSLTGNNEQYF.

The chain links TRBV2 to TRBJ2-7; a possible D gene is TRBD2 (6 bases). The length of the CDR3 is 13 residues. Trimming shortened V by 5 bases and J by 2 bases, and 10 bases separated the two germline ends. The germline CDR1 and CDR2 sequences are SNHLY and FYNNEI. For the CDR3, the DNA is TGTGCCAGCAGTCGGGACTCCCCCTACGAGCAGTACTTC. Its protein is CASSRDSPYEQYF.

The V gene is TRBV27, the J gene TRBJ2-1; 9 nucleotides agree with TRBD2. V lost 2 bases to trimming and J lost 2 bases; unmatched junction nucleotides: 1. Germline lookup yields CDR1 MNHEY and CDR2 SMNVEV (reference sequence). This CDR3 spans 15 amino acids. The CDR3 is CASSLSGRPYNEQFF. The CDR3 DNA sequence: TGTGCCAGCAGTTTAAGCGGGAGGCCCTACAATGAGCAGTTCTTC.

The chain employs TRBV11-2 and TRBJ2-7, with 13 bases that match TRBD2. V shed 5 bases, J shed 7 bases, and the junction held 5 bases outside the gene matches. The germline V gene encodes CDR1 SGHAT and CDR2 FQNNGV. The CDR3 totals 14 residues. For the CDR3, the DNA is TGTGCCAGCAGCATAACGGGACTAGCGGGAGAGCAGTACTTC. Its protein is CASSITGLAGEQYF.

The chain is built from TRBV19 and TRBJ2-2, with D hard to call. Germline V CDR1 and CDR2: LNHDA, SQIVND (reference sequence). V lost 6 bases and J lost 7, with 12 bases in between. The CDR3 is 13 residues long. CDR3 sequence reads: CASSRLADGELFF. The CDR3 bases are TGTGCCAGTAGCAGACTTGCGGACGGGGAGCTGTTTTTT.

This clone has only a few counts. CDR3 sequence reads: CASSLWGAGGRSGANVLTF. CDR3 DNA sequence: TGCGCCAGCAGCTTGTGGGGGGCAGGGGGCAGGAGTGGGGCCAACGTCCTGACTTTC. The chain employs TRBV5-1 and TRBJ2-6, with 8 bases lining up with TRBD1. Trimming removed 1 base from V and 3 bases from J; junction bases left unmatched: 12. Germline-derived CDR1 and CDR2 are SGHRS and YFSETQ. The CDR3 loop spans 19 amino acids.

The chain employs TRBV4-1 and TRBJ2-1, with TRBD2 identical over 10 bases. Trimming cost V 1 base and J 10 bases; bases outside gene matches: 7. Germline CDR1 MGHRA, CDR2 YSYEKL. This CDR3 has 15 residues. CDR3 sequence (DNA): TGCGCCAGCAGCCAAGTAGGACTAGCGGTAGAGGAGCAGTTCTTC. Residues: CASSQVGLAVEEQFF.